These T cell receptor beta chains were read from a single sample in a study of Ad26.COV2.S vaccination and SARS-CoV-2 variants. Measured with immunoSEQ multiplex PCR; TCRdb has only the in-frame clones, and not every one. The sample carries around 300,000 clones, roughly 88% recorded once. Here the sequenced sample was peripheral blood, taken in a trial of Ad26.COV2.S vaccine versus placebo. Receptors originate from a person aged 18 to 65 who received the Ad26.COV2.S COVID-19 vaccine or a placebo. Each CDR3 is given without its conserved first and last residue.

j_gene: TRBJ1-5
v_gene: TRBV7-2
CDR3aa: ASSGGLGNQPQH

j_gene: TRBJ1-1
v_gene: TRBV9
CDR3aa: ASSVGPGAEAF

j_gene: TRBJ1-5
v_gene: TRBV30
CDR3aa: AWSVGEGRLTGQPQH

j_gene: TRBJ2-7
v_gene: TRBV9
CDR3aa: ASSPDQGVYEQY

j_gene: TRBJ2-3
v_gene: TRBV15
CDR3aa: ATSREFSTDTQY

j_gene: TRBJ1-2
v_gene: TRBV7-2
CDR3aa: ASSALPGTTIYGYT

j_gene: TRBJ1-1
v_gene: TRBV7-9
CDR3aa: ASSLLGTVNTEAF

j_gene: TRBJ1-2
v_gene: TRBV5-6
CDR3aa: ASSLGFSGGYGYT

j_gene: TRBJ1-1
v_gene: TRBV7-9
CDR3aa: ASSFMAMNTEAF

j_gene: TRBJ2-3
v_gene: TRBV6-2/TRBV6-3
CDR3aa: ASSYLTSGGKTDTQY

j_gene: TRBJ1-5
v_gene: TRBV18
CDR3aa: ASSPPGLQPQH

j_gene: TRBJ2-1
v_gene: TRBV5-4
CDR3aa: ASSPAGGLRHNEQF

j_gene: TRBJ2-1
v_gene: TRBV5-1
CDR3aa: ASSFRGPIYNEQF

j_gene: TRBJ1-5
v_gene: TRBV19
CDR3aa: ASSIEPGGNQPQH

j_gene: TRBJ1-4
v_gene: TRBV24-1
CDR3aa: ATSDLTSVLWEKLF

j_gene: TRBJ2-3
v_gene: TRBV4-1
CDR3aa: ASSFTSGGADTQY

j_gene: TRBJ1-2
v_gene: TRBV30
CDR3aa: AWDTGIQYGYT

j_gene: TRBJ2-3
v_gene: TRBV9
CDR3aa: ASSVGGVDTDTQY

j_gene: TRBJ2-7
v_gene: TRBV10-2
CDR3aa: ASREPHRIPYEQY

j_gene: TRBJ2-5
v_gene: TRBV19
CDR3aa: ASSDGSLGRETQY

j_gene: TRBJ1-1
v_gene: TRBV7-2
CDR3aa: ASRLSIVTEAF